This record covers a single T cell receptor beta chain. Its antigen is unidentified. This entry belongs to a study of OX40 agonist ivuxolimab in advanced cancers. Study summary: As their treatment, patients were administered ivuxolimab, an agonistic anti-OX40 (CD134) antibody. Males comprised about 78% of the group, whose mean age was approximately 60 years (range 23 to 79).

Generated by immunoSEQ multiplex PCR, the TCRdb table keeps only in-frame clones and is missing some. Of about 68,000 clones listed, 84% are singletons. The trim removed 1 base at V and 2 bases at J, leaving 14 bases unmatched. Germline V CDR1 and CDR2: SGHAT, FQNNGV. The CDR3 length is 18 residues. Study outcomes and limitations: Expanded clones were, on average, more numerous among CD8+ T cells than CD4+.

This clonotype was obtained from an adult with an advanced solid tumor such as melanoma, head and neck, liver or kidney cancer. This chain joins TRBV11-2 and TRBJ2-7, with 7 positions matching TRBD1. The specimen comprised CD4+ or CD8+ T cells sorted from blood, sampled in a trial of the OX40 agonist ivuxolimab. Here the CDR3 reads CASSLVIGTAKEAYEQYF. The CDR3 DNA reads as TGTGCCAGCAGCTTAGTAATAGGGACAGCTAAAGAAGCCTACGAGCAGTACTTC.